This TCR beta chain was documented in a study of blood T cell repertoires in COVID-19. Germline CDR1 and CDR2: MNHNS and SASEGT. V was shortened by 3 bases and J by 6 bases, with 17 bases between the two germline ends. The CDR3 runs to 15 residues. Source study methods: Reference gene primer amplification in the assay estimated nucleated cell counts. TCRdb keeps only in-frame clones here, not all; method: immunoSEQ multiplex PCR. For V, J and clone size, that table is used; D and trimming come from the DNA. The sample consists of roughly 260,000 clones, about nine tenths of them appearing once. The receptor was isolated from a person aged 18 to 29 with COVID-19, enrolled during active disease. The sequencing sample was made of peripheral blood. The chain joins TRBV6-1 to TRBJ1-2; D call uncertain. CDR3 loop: CASSDLALMSDGYTF. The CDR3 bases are TGTGCCAGCAGTGATCTTGCCCTGATGAGTGATGGCTACACCTTC.